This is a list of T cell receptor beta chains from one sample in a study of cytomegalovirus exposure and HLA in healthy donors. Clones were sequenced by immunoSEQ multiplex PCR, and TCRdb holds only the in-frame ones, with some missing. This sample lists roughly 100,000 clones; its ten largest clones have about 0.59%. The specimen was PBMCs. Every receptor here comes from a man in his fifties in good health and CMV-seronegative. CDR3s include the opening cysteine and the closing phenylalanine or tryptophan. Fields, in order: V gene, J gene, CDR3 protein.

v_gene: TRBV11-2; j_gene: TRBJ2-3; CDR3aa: CASCLVGPDTQYF
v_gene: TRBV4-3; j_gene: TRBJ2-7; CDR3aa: CASSHRGSTAYEQYF
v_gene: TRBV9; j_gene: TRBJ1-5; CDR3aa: CASSETGFYNQPQHF
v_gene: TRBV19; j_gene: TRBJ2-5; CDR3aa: CASSIMAQETQYF
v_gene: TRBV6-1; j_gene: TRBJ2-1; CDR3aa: CASREVNEQFF
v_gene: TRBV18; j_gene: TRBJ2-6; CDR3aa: CASSPNGISGANVLTF
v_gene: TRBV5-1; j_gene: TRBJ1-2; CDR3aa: CASSFAGEMGYTF
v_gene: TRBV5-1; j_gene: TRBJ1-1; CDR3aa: CASSLVRTDTEAFF
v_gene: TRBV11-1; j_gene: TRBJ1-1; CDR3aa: CASSTWTENTEAFF
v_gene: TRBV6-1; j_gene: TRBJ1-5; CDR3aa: CASRRDRVNNQPQHF
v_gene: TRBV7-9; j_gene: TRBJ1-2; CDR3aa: CASSQQGVEYGYTF
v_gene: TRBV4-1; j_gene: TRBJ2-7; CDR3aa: CASSPPFSGGAREQYF
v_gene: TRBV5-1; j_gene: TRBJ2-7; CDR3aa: CASSLAGQVNYEQYF
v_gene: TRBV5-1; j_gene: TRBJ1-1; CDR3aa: CASSLGDRGQGEAFF
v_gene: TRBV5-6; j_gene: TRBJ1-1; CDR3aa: CASSLRQGARAFF
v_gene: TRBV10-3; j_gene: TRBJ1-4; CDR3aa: CAISEQGSNEKLFF
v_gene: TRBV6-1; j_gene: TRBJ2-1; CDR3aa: CASSGLDTSTYNEQFF
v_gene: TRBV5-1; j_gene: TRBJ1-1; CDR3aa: CASSSRSEKNTEAFF
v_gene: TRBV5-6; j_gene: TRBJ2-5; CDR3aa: CASSLRDRRETQYF
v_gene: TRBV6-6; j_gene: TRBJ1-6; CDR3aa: CASSYSGTSDSPLHF
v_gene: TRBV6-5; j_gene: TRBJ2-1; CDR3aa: CASSYSLGGLYNEQFF
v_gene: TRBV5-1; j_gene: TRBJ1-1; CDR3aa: CASSPTGYGEAFF
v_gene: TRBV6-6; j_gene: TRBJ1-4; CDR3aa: CASTSGQGFEKLFF
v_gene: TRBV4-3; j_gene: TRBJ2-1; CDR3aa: CASSLQTMWNEQFF
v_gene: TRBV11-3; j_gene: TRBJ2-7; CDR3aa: CASSEQGSSYEQYF
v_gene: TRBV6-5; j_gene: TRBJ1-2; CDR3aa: CASSKQGERLYGYTF
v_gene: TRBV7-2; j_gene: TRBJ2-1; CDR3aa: CASSLMPSSYNEQFF
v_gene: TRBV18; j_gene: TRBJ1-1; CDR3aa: CASSPRDTQYTEAFF
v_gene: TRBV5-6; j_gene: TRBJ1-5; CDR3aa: CASSLAGQGNQPQHF
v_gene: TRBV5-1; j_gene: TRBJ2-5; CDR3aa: CASSLEGHETQYF
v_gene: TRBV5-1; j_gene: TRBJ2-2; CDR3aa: CASKWAGTGELFF
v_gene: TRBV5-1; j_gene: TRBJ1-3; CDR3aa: CASSLDSSGNTIYF
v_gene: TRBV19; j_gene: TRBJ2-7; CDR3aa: CASSRGQGTYEQYF
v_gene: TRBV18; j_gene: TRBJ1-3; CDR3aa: CASSPPSDGGNTIYF
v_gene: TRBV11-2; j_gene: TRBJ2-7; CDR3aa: CASSLDGTATYEQYF
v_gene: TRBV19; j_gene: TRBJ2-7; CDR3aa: CASSIRQGELEQYF
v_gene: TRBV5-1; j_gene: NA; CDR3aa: CASSLEGGGLHEQYF
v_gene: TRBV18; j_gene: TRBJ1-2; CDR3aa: CASSPIQGFDYGYTF
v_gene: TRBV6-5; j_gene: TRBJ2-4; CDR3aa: CASSPGQVVKNIQYF
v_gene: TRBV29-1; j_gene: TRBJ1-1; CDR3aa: CSVLQGLNTEAFF
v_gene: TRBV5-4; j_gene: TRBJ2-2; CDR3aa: CASSSTTGELFF
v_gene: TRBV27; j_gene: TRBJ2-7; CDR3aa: CASSRTGAPYEQYF
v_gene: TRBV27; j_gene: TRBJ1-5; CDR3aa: CASSRTGFGNQPQHF
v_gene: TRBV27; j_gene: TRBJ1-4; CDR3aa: CASSLQGAGAKLFF
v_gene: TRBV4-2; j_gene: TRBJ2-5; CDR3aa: CASSRGPGREGGETQYF
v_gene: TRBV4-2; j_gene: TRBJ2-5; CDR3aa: CASSQAGLAYQETQYF
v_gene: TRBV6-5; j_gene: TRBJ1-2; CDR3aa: CASSAGTEPYGYTF
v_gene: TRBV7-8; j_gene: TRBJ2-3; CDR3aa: CASSLGRGLTDTQYF
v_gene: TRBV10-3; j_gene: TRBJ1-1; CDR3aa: CAISPTTGNTEAFF